This T cell receptor (beta chain) was identified in a study of blood T cell repertoires in COVID-19. At the level of the study: Sample material is recorded as cDNA or gDNA derived from T cells, B-cell-depleted T cells, or PBMCs.

Source study methods: For nucleated cells, counts were estimated from reference gene primer amplification. Measured with immunoSEQ multiplex PCR; TCRdb has only the in-frame clones, and not every one. V and J calls plus clone size are reproduced from that table; the DNA served to infer D and trimming. The table shows under 150,000 clones, with around four fifths occurring only once. Individuals drawn from 20 to 25 US areas were roughly 18 to 95 years old. Participant reports of clinical history set cohort assignment. The CDR3 runs 15 residues. Germline lookup yields CDR1 MGHRA and CDR2 YSYEKL. The ends lost 4 bases at V and 4 bases at J; junction bases unmatched: 9.

The specimen was PBMCs or T cells enriched from blood (not recorded which). The V gene is TRBV4-1, the J gene TRBJ2-5, with 7 bases identical to TRBD2. The source of this sequence is a man aged 35 to 55 with acute COVID-19. The CDR3 DNA reads TGCGCCAGCAGCCTCCATGGGGGGGTAGGAGAGACCCAGTACTTC. This translates into CASSLHGGVGETQYF.